The rows below give T cell receptor beta chains drawn from one sample of a study of identical twins. TCRdb re-called the 5' RACE reads through MiXCR, storing one row per CDR3 protein. Of 400,000 to 500,000 distinct CDR3 sequences in the sample, roughly 13% were seen once. These data also featured in a second study, about yellow fever vaccine responses in identical twins.

Input material: CD4+ T cells sorted from blood. These receptors all stem from a woman aged 18-35 years in good health. The CDR3 runs from the conserved cysteine through the conserved F or W. The order of the fields is D gene, clone size, V gene, J gene, CDR3 DNA, CDR3 protein. A D gene is named only where the DNA matches it firmly. Some rows mark clone size as missing; the rest say once, few, many or name a class of expanded clone.

-	-	TRBV5-1	TRBJ2-7	TGCGCCAGCAGCTTGTTGAGGGCTTCCTACGAGCAGTACTTC	CASSLLRASYEQYF
TRBD1	-	TRBV20-1	TRBJ2-2	TGCAGTGCTTATGGACAGGCCACCGGGGAGCTGTTTTTT	CSAYGQATGELFF
-	few	TRBV4-3	TRBJ2-7	TGCGCCAGCAGCCGAGAACCCTGGGGCTACGAGCAGTACTTC	CASSREPWGYEQYF
TRBD2	few	TRBV6-2/TRBV6-3	TRBJ2-1	TGTGCCAGCAGTCAACAAGGACTAGCGGGAGCTTGGGAGCAGTTCTTC	CASSQQGLAGAWEQFF
-	few	TRBV28	TRBJ2-7	TGTGCCAGCAGCCCACACAACGGGGACTACGAGCAGTACTTC	CASSPHNGDYEQYF
-	many	TRBV11-2	TRBJ2-1	TGTGCCAGCAGCTTAGACAGGGAGGATGAGCAGTTCTTC	CASSLDREDEQFF
-	-	TRBV15	TRBJ2-3	TGTGCCACCAGGGATTACGGGACTCAAGGTGGAGATACGCAGTATTTT	CATRDYGTQGGDTQYF
TRBD2	-	TRBV2	TRBJ2-1	TGTGCCAGCAGTTCCCGCGGGGGGTACAATGAGCAGTTCTTC	CASSSRGGYNEQFF
-	-	TRBV5-1	TRBJ2-3	TGCGCCAGCAGCTTATCGGTCGGGGCCGATACGCAGTATTTT	CASSLSVGADTQYF
-	many	TRBV4-3	TRBJ1-2	TGCGCCAGCAGCCTCGGGGTAGACCGTAACTATGGCTACACCTTC	CASSLGVDRNYGYTF
-	few	TRBV6-1	TRBJ2-2	TGTGCCAGCAGCGGTGAACGGAGTAATGTCGGGGAGCTGTTTTTT	CASSGERSNVGELFF
-	-	TRBV11-2	TRBJ2-6	TGTGCCAGCAGCTTAGGTGTCGCTGGGGCCAACGTCCTGACTTTC	CASSLGVAGANVLTF
-	-	TRBV21-1	TRBJ2-1	TGTGCCAGCAGCAAAAAGGCACCGAGCTCCTACAATGAGCAGTTCTTC	CASSKKAPSSYNEQFF
-	few	TRBV7-2	TRBJ2-5	TGTGCCAGCAGCCACCCCGAGGAGACCCAGTACTTC	CASSHPEETQYF
-	many	TRBV4-3	TRBJ2-2	TGCGCCAGCAGCCAAGATGCGGGGACAGTCAACACCGGGGAGCTGTTTTTT	CASSQDAGTVNTGELFF
TRBD2	-	TRBV5-1	TRBJ2-1	TGCGCCAGCAGCTTGCGGCGGGAGGGCAATGAGCAGTTCTTC	CASSLRREGNEQFF
-	few	TRBV24-1	TRBJ1-5	TGTGCCACCAGTGATCCGGGGTCCCCTAGCAATCAGCCCCAGCATTTT	CATSDPGSPSNQPQHF
-	-	TRBV7-2	TRBJ2-7	TGTGCCAGCAGCGCGTTAGGGGTGAGCTCCTACGAGCAGTACTTC	CASSALGVSSYEQYF
TRBD2	-	TRBV9	TRBJ2-7	TGTGCCAGCAGCGTAGCTAGCGGGATCTCCTACGAGCAGTACTTC	CASSVASGISYEQYF